The 8 T cell receptor beta chains below all came from one sample that was sequenced in a study of T cell repertoires in cytomegalovirus infection. Using its own MiXCR run on the reads, TCRdb lists one record per CDR3 protein. The sample consists of hundreds of thousands of distinct CDR3 sequences, 30% to 40% of them appearing once. These receptors have no identified antigens. Sequenced here: cultured CD8+ T cells from PBMCs, sampled from culture after CMV antigen stimulation. Source of these receptors: a human donor in good health (CMV status not recorded). Some clones in this sample may be carry-over from other donors' samples.

This chain uses TRBV6-1 with TRBJ2-5; 11 nucleotides align to TRBD1. The CDR3 spans 15 residues. The trim removed 9 bases at V and 1 base at J, leaving 7 bases unmatched. The germline V gene has CDR1 MNHNS and CDR2 SASEGT. Written as DNA, the CDR3 is TGTGCCAGTGGGGGGACAGGGGGAATCCAAGAGACCCAGTACTTC. Translating it yields CASGGTGGIQETQYF.

J is TRBJ1-2 and V is TRBV7-8; D is unresolved. The ends were cut back, 5 bases at V and 6 bases at J, with 16 bases in the middle. CDR3 length: 14 amino acids. In germline, CDR1 is SGHVS, CDR2 FQNEAQ. The CDR3 spells CASSRKQAVNGYTF. In nucleotides, the CDR3 is TGTGCCAGCAGCCGGAAGCAGGCTGTAAATGGCTACACCTTC.

This clonotype appeared a few times. The CDR3 coding sequence is TGTGCCAGCAGCATTGGAGGACAGGGCCCAGGTGAGCAGTTCTTC. Translation gives CASSIGGQGPGEQFF. V gene TRBV7-9 combines with J gene TRBJ2-1, with 8 bases lining up with TRBD1. Germline V gene data show CDR1 as SEHNR and CDR2 as FQNEAQ (reference sequence). Trimming took 5 bases from V and 9 from J; bases not matched to a gene: 12. The CDR3 runs 15 residues.

In this sample, this clonotype turned up a few times. The chain recombines TRBV2 with TRBJ2-7, with D possibly TRBD1 on 5 matching bases. The CDR3 length is 13 residues. V shed 6 bases and J shed 0 bases, with 9 bases lying between them. Per the germline V gene, CDR1 is SNHLY and CDR2 is FYNNEI. The CDR3 nucleotides read TGTGCCAGCAGAGGACATGACTCCTACGAGCAGTACGTC. It specifies CASRGHDSYEQYV.

There are many counts of this clonotype. The chain combines TRBV7-8 with TRBJ1-2; 8 bases line up with TRBD1. Looked up from germline, CDR1 is SGHVS and CDR2 is FQNEAQ. The length of the CDR3 is 15 residues. The junction had 8 bases not matched to a gene; V was cut back by 1 base and J by 7 bases. CDR3 amino acids: CASSLGVRTGLGYTF. CDR3 sequence (DNA): TGTGCCAGCAGCTTAGGGGTCAGGACAGGGCTTGGCTACACCTTC.

J is TRBJ2-5 and V is TRBV27, with D perhaps given as TRBD1 or TRBD2 (6 bases each). The CDR3 runs 14 residues. Germline CDR1 MNHEY, CDR2 SMNVEV (reference sequence). The V and J ends lost 2 bases and 7 bases respectively, with 14 bases between them. The CDR3 DNA reads TGTGCCAGCAGTTTAACAGGGTCGGGGGTGACCCAGTACTTC. Amino acids: CASSLTGSGVTQYF.

This clonotype came up a few times. J is TRBJ1-1 and V is TRBV7-9; maybe TRBD1 (6 bases). CDR3 length: 16 amino acids. CDR1 is SEHNR, CDR2 FQNEAQ, per germline (reference sequence). V shed 4 bases and J shed 0 bases, with 15 bases lying between them. The CDR3 nucleotides read TGTGCCAGCAGCTCGAGAGAGAGGGGGATGAACACTGAAGCTTTCTTT. Its protein product is CASSSRERGMNTEAFF. The complete variable domain, with remaining parts taken from reference TRBV7-9 and TRBJ1-1, reads DTGVSQNPRHKITKRGQNVTFRCDPISEHNRLYWYRQTLGQGPEFLTYFQNEAQLEKSRLLSDRFSAERPKGSFSTLEIQRTEQGDSAMYLCASSSRERGMNTEAFFGQGTRLTVV.

The CDR3 DNA sequence: TGTGCCAGCAGACTGGATTACGGCATGAACACTGAAGCTTTCTTT. This encodes CASRLDYGMNTEAFF. This rearrangement joins TRBV7-6 to TRBJ1-1, with D uncertain. Trimming cost V 6 bases and J 0 bases, with 14 bases left between them. The CDR3 covers 15 residues. The germline V gene encodes CDR1 SGHVS and CDR2 FNYEAQ. The entire variable domain, with the rest obtained from reference TRBV7-6 and TRBJ1-1, is as follows: GAGVSQSPRYKVTKRGQDVALRCDPISGHVSLYWYRQALGQGPEFLTYFNYEAQQDKSGLPNDRFSAERPEGSISTLTIQRTEQRDSAMYRCASRLDYGMNTEAFFGQGTRLTVV.